The sequence of this T cell receptor beta chain was determined in a study of cytomegalovirus exposure and HLA in healthy donors. Study results and caveats: The presence/absence work took it that sequencing depth was about the same across donors.

Germline trimming cut 2 bases from V and 0 bases from J; bases unmatched to any gene: 1. Germline V lookup: CDR1 SGDLS, CDR2 YYNGEE. The CDR3 extends over 14 amino acids. PCR involved 60 Vbeta and 13 Jbeta primers. Sequenced by immunoSEQ multiplex PCR; TCRdb stores in-frame clones only, minus some. The data show approximately 160,000 clones, with approximately 71% seen just once and around 4.5% held by the top ten. With regard to this clone: Its antigen is still unknown.

This TCR was recovered from a woman aged 18-29 years in good health and CMV-seropositive. Sequenced input: PBMCs. This chain links TRBV9 with TRBJ1-2; 7 bases fit TRBD1. The CDR3 bases are TGTGCCAGCAGCGTGGGACAGACTAACTATGGCTACACCTTC. This codes for CASSVGQTNYGYTF.